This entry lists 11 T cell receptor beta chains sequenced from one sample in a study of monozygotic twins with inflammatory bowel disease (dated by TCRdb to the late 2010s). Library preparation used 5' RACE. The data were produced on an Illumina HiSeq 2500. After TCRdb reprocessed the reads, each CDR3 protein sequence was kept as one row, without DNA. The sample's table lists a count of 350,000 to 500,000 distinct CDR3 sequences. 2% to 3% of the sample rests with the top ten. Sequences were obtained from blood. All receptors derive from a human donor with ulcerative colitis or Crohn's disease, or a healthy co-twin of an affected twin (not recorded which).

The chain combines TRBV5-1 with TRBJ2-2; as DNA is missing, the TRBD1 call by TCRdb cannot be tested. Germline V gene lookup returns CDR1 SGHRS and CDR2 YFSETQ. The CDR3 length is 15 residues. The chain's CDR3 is CASSRGASKGGELFF.

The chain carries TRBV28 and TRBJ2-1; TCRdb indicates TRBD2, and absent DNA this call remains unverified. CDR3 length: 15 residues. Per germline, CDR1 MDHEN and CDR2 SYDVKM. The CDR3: CASSYEAGVSGEQFF.

This CDR3 reads CASSLPGVETYEQYF. The rearrangement uses TRBV18 and TRBJ2-7. CDR1 and CDR2 from the germline V gene are KGHSH and LQKENI. The CDR3 loop spans 15 amino acids.

The CDR3 reads CSATNPLLNTEAFF. This chain uses TRBV20-1 with TRBJ1-1. CDR3 length: 14 residues. Germline V CDR1 and CDR2: DFQATT, SNEGSKA (reference sequence).

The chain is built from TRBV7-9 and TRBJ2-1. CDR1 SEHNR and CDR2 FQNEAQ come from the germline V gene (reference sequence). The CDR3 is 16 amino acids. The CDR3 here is CASSLGTHRGYNEQFF. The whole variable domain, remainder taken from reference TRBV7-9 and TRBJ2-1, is DTGVSQNPRHKITKRGQNVTFRCDPISEHNRLYWYRQTLGQGPEFLTYFQNEAQLEKSRLLSDRFSAERPKGSFSTLEIQRTEQGDSAMYLCASSLGTHRGYNEQFFGPGTRLTVL.

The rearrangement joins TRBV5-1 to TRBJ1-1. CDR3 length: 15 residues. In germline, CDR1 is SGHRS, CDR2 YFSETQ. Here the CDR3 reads CASSLAGMGNTEAFF.

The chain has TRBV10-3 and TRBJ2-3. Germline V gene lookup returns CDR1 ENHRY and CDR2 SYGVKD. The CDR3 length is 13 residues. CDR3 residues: CAISESKSDTQYF.

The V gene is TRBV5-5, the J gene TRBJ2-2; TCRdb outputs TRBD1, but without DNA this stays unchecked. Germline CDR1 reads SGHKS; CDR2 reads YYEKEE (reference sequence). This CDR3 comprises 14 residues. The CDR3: CASSLEPGTGELFF.

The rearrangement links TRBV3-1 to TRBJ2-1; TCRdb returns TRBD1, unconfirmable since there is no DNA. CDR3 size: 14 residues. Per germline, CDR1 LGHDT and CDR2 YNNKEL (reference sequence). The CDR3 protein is CASSQVPDPVWAFF.

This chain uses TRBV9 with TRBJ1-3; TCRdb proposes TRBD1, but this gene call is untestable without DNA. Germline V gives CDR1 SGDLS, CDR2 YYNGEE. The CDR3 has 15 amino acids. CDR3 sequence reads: CASSVAGVSGNTIYF.

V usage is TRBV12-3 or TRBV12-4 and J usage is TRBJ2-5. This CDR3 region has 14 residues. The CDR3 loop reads CASSYQGNKETQYF.